What follows are 10 T cell receptor beta chains derived from one specimen sequenced in a study of T cell responses to AZD1222 COVID-19 vaccine. The table came from immunoSEQ multiplex PCR; TCRdb's copy has only in-frame clones and leaves some out. The repertoire consists of some 86,000 clones, with approximately 90% occurring once and the leading ten covering 5% to 5.5%. Sequenced material: peripheral blood, taken 28 days after the second AZD1222 dose. Source of these receptors: an adult who received the AZD1222 COVID-19 vaccine.

This clone was seen only once. The genes are TRBV28 and TRBJ1-5, with 10 bases that match TRBD1. J was trimmed by 7 bases and V by 6 bases; bases with no gene match: 6. The CDR3 has 14 residues. Germline V lookup: CDR1 MDHEN, CDR2 SYDVKM. CDR3 coding DNA: TGTGCCAGCAGAAGACAGGGGGCGCGGCAGCCCCAGCATTTT. Its protein product is CASRRQGARQPQHF.

The table lists this clone with a count of one. The chain combines TRBV19 with TRBJ1-1; TRBD1 is a possible D gene (5 bases). Germline CDR1 and CDR2: LNHDA and SQIVND (reference sequence). This CDR3 comprises 15 residues. Trimming stripped 3 bases from V and 0 bases from J, with 11 bases between. The CDR3 nucleotides read TGTGCCAGTAGTATGTTTGGGGGAATGAACACTGAAGCTTTCTTT. This codes for CASSMFGGMNTEAFF.

The chain couples TRBV6-1 to TRBJ2-2; D not certain. The germline V and J ends were trimmed by 2 bases and 7 bases, with 11 bases remaining between them. The germline gives CDR1 MNHNS, CDR2 SASEGT. The CDR3 length is 14 residues. The CDR3 region has the DNA TGTGCCAGCAGTGAATGGGGTTTGGGCGGGGAGCTGTTTTTT. It codes for CASSEWGLGGELFF.

The rearrangement uses TRBV12-3 or TRBV12-4 and TRBJ1-1, with 7 bases lining up with TRBD1. With 5 bases clipped from V and 4 bases from J, the junction kept 4 bases outside the gene matches. This CDR3 is 13 amino acids long. CDR3 nucleotide sequence: TGTGCCAGCAGTCCGCGACAGGGCACTGAAGCTTTCTTT. Its protein product is CASSPRQGTEAFF.

This chain joins TRBV28 and TRBJ2-7, with D uncertain. The CDR3 has 12 amino acids. From germline, CDR1 is MDHEN and CDR2 SYDVKM. The germline V and J ends were trimmed by 6 bases and 2 bases, with 8 bases remaining between them. CDR3 in DNA: TGTGCCAGCAGGGGCCCTGCCTACGAGCAGTACTTC. The encoded protein is CASRGPAYEQYF.

V gene TRBV5-6 combines with J gene TRBJ1-1; 12 positions agree with TRBD1. Germline trimming cut 4 bases from V and 2 bases from J; bases unmatched to any gene: 0. This CDR3 has 14 residues. Germline V lookup: CDR1 SGHDT, CDR2 YYEEEE. In DNA, the CDR3 is TGTGCCAGCAGCGGGACAGGGGGCAACACTGAAGCTTTCTTT. It is translated as CASSGTGGNTEAFF.

The chain links TRBV28 to TRBJ2-5; D could derive from TRBD1 or TRBD2 (6 bases each). The ends were cut back, 11 bases at V and 5 bases at J, with 21 bases in the middle. The CDR3 is made up of 14 amino acids. Germline values: CDR1 MDHEN, CDR2 SYDVKM. The CDR3 nucleotides read TGTGCCTCCAGTTCTCCAGGGGCGGGGGAGACCCAGTACTTC. It yields the protein CASSSPGAGETQYF.

The V gene is TRBV9, the J gene TRBJ1-2; TRBD1 agrees at 8 bases. Germline lookup yields CDR1 SGDLS and CDR2 YYNGEE. The CDR3 runs 15 residues. The V gene end was trimmed by 4 bases and the J gene end by 12 bases; junction bases not matched to a gene: 17. The CDR3 sequence: CASSPSPAGTGAHTF. For the CDR3, the DNA is TGTGCCAGCAGCCCGAGCCCGGCCGGGACAGGTGCTCACACCTTC.

CDR3 coding DNA: TGTGCCAGCAGTTTTGGCGGGGGGTCCTACGAGCAGTACTTC. Translating gives CASSFGGGSYEQYF. V and J are TRBV28 and TRBJ2-7, with 8 bases aligning to TRBD2. In germline, CDR1 is MDHEN, CDR2 SYDVKM. The junction had 2 bases not matched to a gene; V was cut back by 3 bases and J by 1 base. This CDR3 has 14 amino acids.

The chain joins TRBV28 to TRBJ2-1, with 13 bases matching TRBD2. This CDR3 region has 15 residues. J lost 7 bases, V lost 10 bases, and 10 bases had no gene match. In germline, CDR1 is MDHEN, CDR2 SYDVKM. The CDR3: CATLSLAGGPNEQFF. The CDR3 nucleotides read TGTGCCACCCTATCACTAGCGGGGGGGCCGAATGAGCAGTTCTTC.